This entry lists 25 T cell receptor beta chains sequenced from one sample in a study of control samples from healthy donors and cancer patients. Sequencing was performed with immunoSEQ multiplex PCR; in TCRdb, only in-frame clones are kept and a portion is missing. The table lists about 120,000 clones, 93% of them singletons, with about 2.6% in the top ten. Sequenced: blood. All receptors derive from a man aged 25 to 40 in good health.

V and J are TRBV12-1 and TRBJ1-3. TRBV12-1 is shown as a pseudogene. The CDR3 extends over 14 amino acids. The CDR3 here is CAILEGFPGNTIYF. The DNA for the CDR3 is TGTGCCATCCTCGAGGGGTTTCCGGGAAACACCATATATTTT.

The chain uses TRBV7-9 and TRBJ1-2; 7 nucleotides match TRBD1. Germline V gene sequence: CDR1 SEHNR, CDR2 FQNEAQ (reference sequence). V gave up 5 bases and J gave up 7 bases; unmatched junction bases: 16. The CDR3 length is 16 residues. The CDR3 reads CASSPDRDPLAGGYTF. CDR3 nucleotide sequence: TGTGCCAGCAGCCCCGACAGGGACCCCCTTGCCGGTGGCTACACCTTC.

V usage is TRBV27 and J usage is TRBJ1-3; D might be TRBD1 (6 bases). Trimming took 7 bases from V and 5 from J, leaving 12 bases between them. The CDR3 is made up of 13 amino acids. CDR1 is MNHEY, CDR2 SMNVEV, per germline (reference sequence). The CDR3 region is CASIGGPRNTIYF. The DNA of the CDR3 is TGTGCCAGCATAGGGGGACCCAGAAACACCATATATTTT.

The chain recombines TRBV7-3 with TRBJ2-3, with 11 bases identical to TRBD2. Per germline, CDR1 SGHTA and CDR2 FQGTGA. The junction had 2 bases not matched to a gene; V was cut back by 5 bases and J by 1 base. The CDR3 is 15 amino acids. CDR3 loop: CASSAGLAGTDTQYF. The DNA for the CDR3 is TGTGCCAGCAGCGCGGGACTAGCGGGCACAGATACGCAGTATTTT. Variable domain in full (rest from reference TRBV7-3 and TRBJ2-3): GAGVSQTPSNKVTEKGKYVELRCDPISGHTALYWYRQSLGQGPEFLIYFQGTGAADDSGLPNDRFFAVRPEGSVSTLKIQRTERGDSAVYLCASSAGLAGTDTQYFGPGTRLTVL.

This clone was detected only a few times. The V and J genes are TRBV24-1 and TRBJ2-1, with 9 bases fitting TRBD2. V gave up 5 bases and J gave up 5 bases; unmatched junction bases: 12. Per the germline V gene, CDR1 is KGHDR and CDR2 is SFDVKD. This CDR3 has 17 residues. In DNA, the CDR3 is TGTGCCACCAGTGCTCTTAACGGGGCTAGCGGGAACAATGAGCAGTTCTTC. This sequence encodes CATSALNGASGNNEQFF.

V gene TRBV6-2 or TRBV6-3 combines with J gene TRBJ1-5; no definite D call. The CDR3 length is 16 residues. V shed 7 bases and J shed 2 bases, with 18 bases lying between them. The germline gives CDR1 MNHEY, CDR2 SVGEGT. This CDR3 reads CASTPHPGRGNQPQHF. In DNA form, the CDR3 reads TGTGCCAGCACCCCCCACCCCGGACGGGGCAATCAGCCCCAGCATTTT.

This clone occurred once. The chain is built from TRBV5-4 and TRBJ1-3, with TRBD1 as a possible D gene (5 bases). V lost 1 base, J lost 6 bases, and 11 bases lay in between. Germline V lookup: CDR1 SGHNT, CDR2 YYREEE (reference sequence). This CDR3 has 14 residues. The CDR3 DNA reads TGTGCCAGCAGCTTGTTACAGGAGCCAAACACCATATATTTT. This encodes CASSLLQEPNTIYF.

J is TRBJ1-2 and V is TRBV21-1; TRBD1, the D gene given by the table, was not confirmed from the DNA. TRBV21-1 is a pseudogene locus. This CDR3 comprises 16 residues. The CDR3 region is CASSKEFGTGCDGYTF. The CDR3 nucleotides are TGTGCCAGCAGCAAAGAGTTTGGGACAGGGTGTGATGGCTACACCTTC.

V is TRBV12-3 or TRBV12-4 and J is TRBJ1-5, with D uncertain. Trimming shortened V by 7 bases and J by 7 bases, and 14 bases separated the two germline ends. This CDR3 is 13 amino acids long. DNA of the CDR3: TGTGCCAGCACCCCCCGATGGGGACAGCCCCAGCATTTT. Translation: CASTPRWGQPQHF.

V gene TRBV24-1 combines with J gene TRBJ2-3; 9 nucleotides align to TRBD1. The CDR3 runs to 18 residues. Germline values: CDR1 KGHDR, CDR2 SFDVKD. Trimming took 1 base from V and 2 from J; bases not matched to a gene: 9. The CDR3 here is CATSDLGNRDRDTDTQYF. The DNA of the CDR3 is TGTGCCACCAGTGATTTAGGGAATAGGGACAGGGACACAGATACGCAGTATTTT.

The V call is TRBV1, the J call TRBJ2-2; the table gives TRBD2 as D, unverified against the DNA. TRBV1 is listed as a pseudogene. The CDR3 loop spans 16 amino acids. The DNA of the CDR3 is TGCACCAGCAGCCAAGATGAGGTCAAGGACACCGGGGAGCTGTTTTTT. This sequence encodes CTSSQDEVKDTGELFF.

This clone was recorded once. The V and J genes are TRBV19 and TRBJ1-5; TRBD1 aligns across 7 bases. The J segment lost 6 bases and the V segment lost 4 bases, leaving 3 bases of the junction unmatched. CDR1 LNHDA and CDR2 SQIVND come from the germline V gene (reference sequence). CDR3 length: 13 residues. The CDR3 loop is CASSTTGSQPQHF. CDR3 sequence (DNA): TGTGCCAGTAGTACGACAGGGAGTCAGCCCCAGCATTTT.

The J gene is TRBJ2-1, the V gene TRBV6-6, with D possibly matching TRBD2 (6 bases). This CDR3 region has 13 residues. Trimming removed 5 bases from V and 6 bases from J, with 11 bases in between. The germline V gene encodes CDR1 MNHNY and CDR2 SVGAGI (reference sequence). The CDR3 bases are TGTGCCAGCAGTCGCCGGGACTCCAATGAGCAGTTCTTC. Translation: CASSRRDSNEQFF.

In its sample, this clone was seen a few times. This chain connects TRBV10-2 to TRBJ2-3, with D tentatively TRBD2 (6 bases). CDR3 length: 14 amino acids. Trimming cost V 6 bases and J 0 bases, with 10 bases left between them. Germline V gene data show CDR1 as WSHSY and CDR2 as SAAADI. DNA for the CDR3: TGCGCCAGCAGCCCAGGGACTAGCACAGATACGCAGTATTTT. Encoded protein: CASSPGTSTDTQYF.

V and J are TRBV21-1 and TRBJ1-3. TRBV21-1 is assigned pseudogene status. The CDR3 has 15 amino acids. Here the CDR3 reads CASSSCAPRGNTIYF. CDR3 nucleotide sequence: TGTGCCAGCAGCAGTTGTGCACCACGAGGAAACACCATATATTTT.

The V gene is TRBV29-1, the J gene TRBJ2-3; D not resolved. CDR3 size: 13 residues. The germline V and J ends were trimmed by 7 bases and 1 base, with 12 bases remaining between them. In germline, CDR1 is SQVTM, CDR2 ANQGSEA. The CDR3 is CSARFTRTDTQYF. For the CDR3, the DNA is TGCAGCGCCCGATTTACCCGCACAGATACGCAGTATTTT.

The chain combines TRBV15 with TRBJ1-6; D ambiguous. Germline CDR1 reads LNHNV; CDR2 reads YYDKDF (reference sequence). Trimming took off 1 base at V and 7 bases at J, with 8 bases between the two ends. This CDR3 region has 14 residues. Written as DNA, the CDR3 is TGTGCCACCAGCAGAGGTCCGGGGAATTCACCCCTCCACTTT. Its protein is CATSRGPGNSPLHF.

J is TRBJ1-5 and V is TRBV27; possibly TRBD1 for D (5 bases). V shed 1 base and J shed 3 bases, with 13 bases lying between them. The CDR3 length is 16 residues. CDR1 and CDR2 from the germline V gene are MNHEY and SMNVEV (reference sequence). CDR3 nucleotides: TGTGCCAGCAGTTTATATGGAAGGACATCCAATCAGCCCCAGCATTTT. Translating it yields CASSLYGRTSNQPQHF.

The chain recombines TRBV15 with TRBJ1-1, with 11 bases that match TRBD1. The V gene's germline CDR1 is LNHNV and CDR2 YYDKDF (reference sequence). The V gene end was trimmed by 3 bases and the J gene end by 11 bases; junction bases not matched to a gene: 2. The CDR3 has 12 residues. The CDR3 DNA follows: TGTGCCACCAGCAGGGACAGGGGGCATGCTTTCTTT. Translated: CATSRDRGHAFF.

The CDR3 DNA sequence: TGTGCCAGCAGTTTAGGGGCCACTAACTATGGCTACACCTTC. Translating it yields CASSLGATNYGYTF. The chain is built from TRBV28 and TRBJ1-2; tentative D call: TRBD1 (5 bases). Trimming took off 2 bases at V and 0 bases at J, with 7 bases between the two ends. CDR3 length: 14 amino acids. Germline CDR1 reads MDHEN; CDR2 reads SYDVKM.

This rearrangement joins TRBV9 to TRBJ1-2; TRBD1 might be the D (6 bases). CDR1 is SGDLS and CDR2 is YYNGEE in the germline V gene. The CDR3 has 14 residues. The germline V and J ends were trimmed by 3 bases and 4 bases, with 13 bases remaining between them. CDR3 sequence: CASSGRTEPYGYTF. The CDR3 coding sequence is TGTGCCAGCAGCGGACGGACAGAACCCTATGGCTACACCTTC. The whole variable domain, remainder taken from reference TRBV9 and TRBJ1-2, is DSGVTQTPKHLITATGQRVTLRCSPRSGDLSVYWYQQSLDQGLQFLIQYYNGEERAKGNILERFSAQQFPDLHSELNLSSLELGDSALYFCASSGRTEPYGYTFGSGTRLTVV.

The chain is built from TRBV7-2 and TRBJ1-6; D is unclear. V lost 1 base and J 8 bases, leaving 9 bases between the germline ends. The CDR3 has 14 residues. Germline CDR1 SGHTA, CDR2 FQGNSA. The CDR3 nucleotides are TGTGCCAGCAGCTTAGAAGGAAGGGATTCACCCCTCCACTTT. Protein product: CASSLEGRDSPLHF.

This rearrangement joins TRBV19 to TRBJ2-5; 7 bases are a match to TRBD2. The CDR3 sequence is 16 residues long. Germline values: CDR1 LNHDA, CDR2 SQIVND (reference sequence). Germline trimming cut 5 bases from V and 1 base from J; bases unmatched to any gene: 10. This chain's CDR3 is CASSPWGLTRQETQYF. CDR3 nucleotide sequence: TGTGCCAGTAGTCCATGGGGACTAACCCGCCAAGAGACCCAGTACTTC. The full variable domain, rest sourced from reference TRBV19 and TRBJ2-5, is DGGITQSPKYLFRKEGQNVTLSCEQNLNHDAMYWYRQDPGQGLRLIYYSQIVNDFQKGDIAEGYSVSREKKESFPLTVTSAQKNPTAFYLCASSPWGLTRQETQYFGPGTRLLVL.

The chain recombines TRBV27 with TRBJ1-2; D call uncertain. The CDR3 sequence is 15 residues long. Trimming cost V 6 bases and J 0 bases, with 14 bases left between them. Germline values: CDR1 MNHEY, CDR2 SMNVEV (reference sequence). Here the CDR3 DNA reads TGTGCCAGCAGAATAACAGTACTCGCTAACTATGGCTACACCTTC. The encoded protein is CASRITVLANYGYTF.

This clone appeared once. The chain recombines TRBV3-1 (or the pseudogene TRBV3-2) with TRBJ2-3, with 9 bases fitting TRBD1. V shed 1 base and J 2 bases; nucleotides not matched to a gene: 1. The CDR3 has 15 residues. The germline V gene has CDR1 LGHDT and CDR2 YNNKEL (reference sequence). CDR3: CASSQGTGDTDTQYF. The CDR3 coding sequence is TGTGCCAGCAGCCAAGGGACAGGGGACACAGATACGCAGTATTTT.